This T cell receptor beta chain was documented in a study of blood T cell repertoires in COVID-19. Study overall: The study drew acute and convalescent COVID-19 samples from the United States, Italy and Spain. From T cells, B-cell-depleted T cells, or PBMCs came the material, which was cDNA or gDNA.

Original analysis: The assay estimated nucleated cells by amplifying reference gene primers. The repertoire was sequenced with immunoSEQ multiplex PCR; TCRdb's copy has only in-frame clones and lacks some. Clone size and the V and J calls come from that table; the DNA yielded D and trimming. Altogether approximately 31,000 clones are present, approximately 88% being singletons, with the ten largest covering approximately 13%. The CDR3 has 18 residues. V was pared by 0 bases and J by 3 bases, with 18 bases between. Germline V CDR1 and CDR2: MNHEY, SMNVEV (reference sequence). This chain connects TRBV27 to TRBJ2-1; D possibly corresponds to TRBD2 (7 bases). The sample consisted of peripheral blood. The TCR was taken from a man between 65 and 80 years old with active COVID-19. The CDR3 loop is CASSLSRGGSEGYNEQFF. The CDR3, as DNA: TGTGCCAGCAGTTTATCTAGGGGGGGCAGCGAGGGCTACAATGAGCAGTTCTTC.